This passage covers 13 T cell receptor beta chains from one sample sequenced in a study of shared clonotypes between healthy human individuals. Method: immunoSEQ multiplex PCR; TCRdb's copy keeps in-frame clones and lacks some. The repertoire has some 2 million clones, approximately 95% of them found once; the top ten carry approximately 0.13%. Specimen: naive CD4+ T cells sorted from blood. Specified subset: CD45RA+ positively selected. These receptors came from a man aged 18 to 35 in good health.

The chain employs TRBV10-1 and TRBJ1-1, with 9 bases fitting TRBD1. The length of the CDR3 is 14 residues. Germline trimming cut 3 bases from V and 4 bases from J; bases unmatched to any gene: 3. Germline V gives CDR1 WNHNN, CDR2 SYGVQD (reference sequence). DNA of the CDR3: TGCGCCAGCAGTGAATTGACAGGGGGCACTGAAGCTTTCTTT. This codes for CASSELTGGTEAFF.

The chain couples TRBV25-1 to TRBJ2-1, with 9 bases lining up with TRBD1. After removal of 4 bases from V and 4 bases from J, the junction contained 5 bases not matched to a gene. The CDR3 length is 15 residues. Germline V CDR1 and CDR2: MGHDK, SYGVNS. CDR3 nucleotide sequence: TGTGCCAGCAGTGGGGGACAGGGAGGGTACAATGAGCAGTTCTTC. Protein product: CASSGGQGGYNEQFF.

The V and J genes are TRBV7-9 and TRBJ1-5; 10 bases line up with TRBD1. CDR1 and CDR2 from the germline V gene are SEHNR and FQNEAQ (reference sequence). The CDR3 extends over 15 amino acids. The J segment lost 8 bases and the V segment lost 1 base, leaving 5 bases of the junction unmatched. In DNA, the CDR3 is TGTGCCAGCAGCTTAGACGACAGGGGGCGAGAGCCCCAGCATTTT. It encodes CASSLDDRGREPQHF.

The rearrangement links TRBV28 to TRBJ1-1; the D is unclear. The ends were cut back, 5 bases at V and 1 base at J, with 8 bases in the middle. The CDR3 has 13 amino acids. Germline CDR1 MDHEN, CDR2 SYDVKM. The CDR3 nucleotides are TGTGCCAGCAGTCAAACAGCGAACACTGAAGCTTTCTTT. Protein: CASSQTANTEAFF.

The chain links TRBV20-1 to TRBJ2-7; the D is unclear. CDR3 length: 11 amino acids. The ends were cut back, 6 bases at V and 7 bases at J, with 13 bases in the middle. CDR1 and CDR2 from the germline V gene are DFQATT and SNEGSKA (reference sequence). CDR3 residues: CSAPYLWEQYF. DNA for the CDR3: TGCAGTGCACCGTACCTTTGGGAGCAGTACTTC.

In regard to this clone: Other DNA variants within this sample encode the same CDR3. The chain has TRBV4-1 and TRBJ1-4; D may be TRBD1 (5 bases). V was cut by 9 bases and J by 8 bases, with 19 bases left in between. The CDR3 is made up of 14 amino acids. CDR1 is MGHRA and CDR2 is YSYEKL in the germline V gene. CDR3 bases: TGCGCCAGTTCGCAAGGGACGGGGGGAGAAAAACTGTTTTTT. Protein: CASSQGTGGEKLFF.

This clone was seen a few times. This CDR3 is also generated by other DNA sequences in the sample. This rearrangement joins TRBV5-6 to TRBJ2-7; 11 bases fit TRBD2. CDR1 is SGHDT and CDR2 is YYEEEE in the germline V gene. The CDR3 has 14 amino acids. Trimming at V came to 2 bases and at J to 4 bases, leaving 2 bases not matched to a gene. The CDR3 sequence: CASSFSSGRYEQYF. CDR3 bases: TGTGCCAGCAGCTTCTCTAGCGGGAGGTACGAGCAGTACTTC.

The chain recombines TRBV30 with TRBJ2-3, with D unresolved. The V and J ends lost 4 bases and 2 bases respectively, with 7 bases between them. The CDR3 sequence is 12 residues long. Germline CDR1 is GTSNPN and CDR2 is SVGIG (reference sequence). CDR3 coding DNA: TGTGCCTGGAAAGGCTACACAGATACGCAGTATTTT. This sequence encodes CAWKGYTDTQYF.

The V call is TRBV18, the J call TRBJ2-1; TRBD2 matches 8 bases. Germline CDR1 is KGHSH and CDR2 is LQKENI. Trimming cost V 3 bases and J 9 bases; bases outside gene matches: 10. The CDR3 has 15 residues. The DNA of the CDR3 is TGTGCCAGCTCACCGGGGAGCGGGAGTAGCGTTGAGCAGTTCTTC. It codes for CASSPGSGSSVEQFF.

J is TRBJ1-3 and V is TRBV6-1; D not certain. V was shortened by 4 bases and J by 4 bases, with 17 bases between the two germline ends. Germline V gene sequence: CDR1 MNHNS, CDR2 SASEGT. The CDR3 has 16 residues. The CDR3, as DNA: TGTGCCAGCAGTGTGTGGGCCCAGGTCTCCGGAAACACCATATATTTT. Protein product: CASSVWAQVSGNTIYF.

The rearrangement links TRBV19 to TRBJ2-3; 9 nucleotides line up with TRBD2. V was clipped by 6 bases and J by 0 bases; unmatched bases: 4. Germline loops: CDR1 LNHDA, CDR2 SQIVND (reference sequence). The CDR3 spans 15 residues. The CDR3 sequence is CASRASGGSTDTQYF. The DNA of the CDR3 is TGTGCCAGTAGGGCCAGCGGGGGGAGCACAGATACGCAGTATTTT. The whole variable domain, filled in from reference TRBV19 and TRBJ2-3, reads DGGITQSPKYLFRKEGQNVTLSCEQNLNHDAMYWYRQDPGQGLRLIYYSQIVNDFQKGDIAEGYSVSREKKESFPLTVTSAQKNPTAFYLCASRASGGSTDTQYFGPGTRLTVL.

The J gene is TRBJ2-1, the V gene TRBV15; 9 bases line up with TRBD2. The CDR3 covers 17 residues. V shed 5 bases, J shed 3 bases, and the junction held 11 bases outside the gene matches. Germline V CDR1 and CDR2: LNHNV, YYDKDF (reference sequence). This chain's CDR3 is CATSSKRGVIGYNEQFF. The CDR3 coding sequence is TGTGCCACCAGCTCAAAGCGGGGGGTTATAGGCTACAATGAGCAGTTCTTC.

J is TRBJ2-2 and V is TRBV7-2, with 15 positions matching TRBD2. The CDR3 contains 17 residues. Germline values: CDR1 SGHTA, CDR2 FQGNSA. The trim removed 6 bases at V and 5 bases at J, leaving 7 bases unmatched. CDR3: CASRPGLAGGWTGELFF. CDR3 bases: TGTGCCAGCAGGCCGGGACTAGCGGGAGGTTGGACCGGGGAGCTGTTTTTT.